This T cell receptor beta chain was sequenced during a study of CD8+ T cells in alopecia areata. At the level of the study: Treated patients were given oral tofacitinib, which was dosed at 5 to 10 mg twice daily.

RNA, once extracted, was reverse transcribed into cDNA for use as the sequencing template. Data came from immunoSEQ multiplex PCR; TCRdb stores just in-frame clones and leaves some out. The sample lists some 190,000 clones; 60% were seen once. Trimming cost V 4 bases and J 2 bases; bases outside gene matches: 5. Germline V lookup: CDR1 SGHRS, CDR2 YFSETQ. The CDR3 sequence is 15 residues long. Treatment described: oral pan-JAK inhibitor, 5-10 mg twice daily. The study team obtained lesional scalp punch biopsies and peripheral blood from alopecia areata patients. The V and J genes are TRBV5-1 and TRBJ2-7; TRBD2 matches at 11 bases. This clonotype originated in a human donor with alopecia areata. The material was CD4+ T cells sorted from blood, obtained at week 24, from a patient treated with tofacitinib. CDR3 sequence (DNA): TGCGCCAGCAGCGAGGGGACTAGCGGTACCTACGAGCAGTACTTC. This translates into CASSEGTSGTYEQYF.